This T cell receptor beta chain appears in the sequencing data of a study of Ad26.COV2.S vaccination and SARS-CoV-2 variants. Regarding the study as a whole: Reported post-vaccination CD8+ and CD4+ T cell responses to spike showed substantial breadth.

Details on this clone: Its specificity is unknown.

Produced via immunoSEQ multiplex PCR; TCRdb's table is partial and in-frame only. The data contain about 680,000 clones, 70% to 90% of them singletons. Documented treatment: about 20 received Ad26.COV2.S at low or high dose, single or two shots; about five received placebo; per-sample allocation not given. Vaccine and placebo recipients were sampled on day 63 after the first injection. Boston hosted the donor, who was an adult aged 18-55 years. This CDR3 contains 16 residues. The trim removed 0 bases at V and 3 bases at J, leaving 5 bases unmatched. The V gene's germline CDR1 is LNHNV and CDR2 YYDKDF (reference sequence).

The genes are TRBV15 and TRBJ2-7, with 10 bases aligning to TRBD2. The clonotype was recovered from a person aged 18 to 65 who received the Ad26.COV2.S COVID-19 vaccine or a placebo. The starting material was peripheral blood, obtained in a trial of Ad26.COV2.S vaccine versus placebo. The chain's CDR3 is CATSRDLSGRVYEQYF. In DNA form, the CDR3 reads TGTGCCACCAGCAGAGACCTAAGCGGGAGGGTCTACGAGCAGTACTTC.